This T cell receptor beta chain was sequenced for a study of T-cell reconstitution after alpha-beta-depleted transplantation in children. A TCRbeta library incorporating unique molecular identifiers was prepared. TCRdb recomputed calls from the PCR reads with MiXCR, one row per CDR3 protein. Here the sample spans 490,000 or so distinct CDR3 sequences, around 13% being singletons. The V gene lost 4 bases and the J gene lost 0 bases, with 10 bases spanning the gap. This CDR3 is 14 amino acids long. Germline CDR1 SEHNR, CDR2 FQNEAQ (reference sequence). This receptor was obtained from a human donor who donated a stem cell graft to a child with combined immunodeficiency. The input for sequencing was PBMCs from the stem cell graft donor, taken from the stem cell graft. The chain joins TRBV7-9 to TRBJ2-7; D is tentatively TRBD1 or TRBD2 (5 bases each). CDR3 sequence (DNA): TGTGCCAGCAGCTCGGGGCCGAGCTCCTACGAGCAGTACTTC. The encoded protein is CASSSGPSSYEQYF. The whole variable domain, remainder taken from reference TRBV7-9 and TRBJ2-7, is DTGVSQNPRHKITKRGQNVTFRCDPISEHNRLYWYRQTLGQGPEFLTYFQNEAQLEKSRLLSDRFSAERPKGSFSTLEIQRTEQGDSAMYLCASSSGPSSYEQYFGPGTRLTVT.